The following is a T cell receptor (beta chain) sequence with its context. With 3 bases clipped from V and 7 bases from J, the junction kept 5 bases outside the gene matches. The CDR3 has 15 amino acids. Germline CDR1 and CDR2: SGHTA and FQGNSA. These data belong to a study of cytomegalovirus exposure and HLA in healthy donors. The PCR made use of 60 Vbeta and 13 Jbeta primers. The repertoire was sequenced with immunoSEQ multiplex PCR; TCRdb's copy has only in-frame clones and lacks some. The table shows 140,000 or so clones, with 88% occurring only once. This receptor was obtained from a middle-aged woman in good health and CMV-seronegative. The sequencing input was PBMCs. This chain joins TRBV7-2 and TRBJ2-7; 14 nucleotides line up with TRBD2. Here the CDR3 DNA reads TGTGCCAGCAGCTTCAGACTAGCGGGAGGGCGAGAGCAGTACTTC. This codes for CASSFRLAGGREQYF.